The 22 T cell receptor beta chains below all came from one sample that was sequenced in a study of spatial heterogeneity in lung cancer. MiXCR was run by TCRdb on the 5' RACE reads, yielding one entry per CDR3 protein. This sample has more than 7,500 distinct CDR3 sequences, with 4% to 5% found just once. The time point denotes: sample taken at primary tumor resection. Unsorted whole RNA from tumor, nontumor lung or frozen PBMC underwent sequencing. The sample here was PBMCs, taken at surgery. The source is a male donor with early-stage non-small cell lung cancer.

In its sample, this clonotype ranks as medium-sized (0.01 to 0.1%). Since the library was made to target alpha chains, this beta chain is a stray read and its abundance is not meaningful. The chain has TRBV28 and TRBJ1-2, with 8 bases fitting TRBD1. Germline CDR1 MDHEN, CDR2 SYDVKM. Trimming removed 7 bases from V and 5 bases from J; junction bases left unmatched: 6. The CDR3 contains 13 residues. The CDR3 region is CASNRQGIYGYTF. In nucleotides, the CDR3 is TGTGCCAGCAACAGACAGGGGATATATGGCTACACCTTC.

This clonotype was picked up many times. This beta chain turned up in a library designed for alpha chains; as an off-target read, its abundance says little. This rearrangement joins TRBV7-9 to TRBJ1-1; a possible D gene is TRBD1 (5 bases). With 5 bases removed from V and 7 bases from J, the gap between germline ends came to 17 bases. This CDR3 has 14 amino acids. Germline CDR1 is SEHNR and CDR2 is FQNEAQ (reference sequence). CDR3 DNA: TGTGCCAGCAGCCCAGAGGGGTTCACAAATGAAGCTTTCTTT. It codes for CASSPEGFTNEAFF.

The table lists this clonotype with a few counts. The size of this beta chain means little, since it is a stray read in a library made for alpha chains. The V gene is TRBV6-5, the J gene TRBJ1-5; D is uncertain. Germline CDR1 is MNHEY and CDR2 is SVGAGI. This CDR3 is built from 13 residues. V was cut by 6 bases and J by 10 bases, with 16 bases left in between. CDR3 sequence (DNA): TGTGCCAGCAGCCCAGGCTACTTATATCCCCAGCATTTT. Protein sequence: CASSPGYLYPQHF.

Regarding this clonotype: The size of this beta chain means little, since it is a stray read in a library made for alpha chains. The CDR3 DNA is TGTGCCAGCAGCCCGGGGTCGGGCACTGAAGCTTTCTTT. This encodes CASSPGSGTEAFF. V usage is TRBV12-3 or TRBV12-4 and J usage is TRBJ1-1; D remains unclear. V lost 6 bases, J lost 4 bases, and 12 bases lay in between. CDR3 length: 13 amino acids.

A word on this clonotype: A library prepared for alpha chains yielded this beta chain as an off-target read; its size is of little meaning. V usage is TRBV12-3 or TRBV12-4 and J usage is TRBJ2-1; TRBD2 agrees at 9 bases. V gave up 3 bases and J gave up 4 bases; unmatched junction bases: 1. The CDR3 consists of 14 residues. CDR3: CASSLTSGYNEQFF. Here the CDR3 DNA reads TGTGCCAGCAGTTTGACTAGCGGATACAATGAGCAGTTCTTC.

This clonotype is labeled medium-sized. In a library made to pick up alpha chains, this beta chain is a stray read with a size that means little. V usage is TRBV24-1 and J usage is TRBJ2-3; D is unresolved. Germline V CDR1 and CDR2: KGHDR, SFDVKD. V gave up 2 bases and J gave up 1 base, with 3 bases separating them. The CDR3 loop spans 13 amino acids. The CDR3: CATSDWGTDTQYF. Here the CDR3 DNA reads TGTGCCACCAGTGATTGGGGCACAGATACGCAGTATTTT.

Judged by abundance, this clonotype is medium-sized (0.01 to 0.1%). This beta chain is an off-target read within a library intended for alpha chains, so its frequency means little. This chain uses TRBV19 with TRBJ2-1; D unclear. The CDR3 consists of 12 residues. Between the trimmed V and J ends, which lost 5 bases and 9 bases, there was a span of 11 bases. CDR1 and CDR2 (germline): LNHDA, SQIVND (reference sequence). This CDR3 reads CASSPSGGEQFF. In DNA form, the CDR3 reads TGTGCCAGTAGTCCTTCTGGTGGTGAGCAGTTCTTC.

In this sample, this clonotype turned up many times. As an off-target read in a library built for alpha chains, this beta chain has a frequency of little significance. The gene calls are TRBV10-2 and TRBJ2-3, with a weak D call TRBD2 (6 bases). Trimming removed 8 bases from V and 4 bases from J, with 19 bases in between. Germline V gives CDR1 WSHSY, CDR2 SAAADI. This CDR3 spans 15 amino acids. CDR3 region: CASLPKWGVADTQYF. CDR3 DNA sequence: TGCGCCAGCCTCCCAAAATGGGGGGTGGCAGATACGCAGTATTTT.

This clonotype rates as medium-sized. This beta chain is a stray sequence in a library constructed for alpha chains; its clone size is not meaningful. V is TRBV5-6 and J is TRBJ2-2; D remains ambiguous. Germline V lookup: CDR1 SGHDT, CDR2 YYEEEE. The V end was cut by 2 bases, the J end by 6 bases, with 5 bases between. The CDR3 extends over 12 amino acids. CDR3 in amino acids: CASSFSPGELFF. The CDR3 DNA follows: TGTGCCAGCAGCTTCTCCCCCGGGGAGCTGTTTTTT. Using reference TRBV5-6 and TRBJ2-2 for the parts outside the CDR3, the full variable domain is DAGVTQSPTHLIKTRGQQVTLRCSPKSGHDTVSWYQQALGQGPQFIFQYYEEEERQRGNFPDRFSGHQFPNYSSELNVNALLLGDSALYLCASSFSPGELFFGEGSRLTVL.

This clonotype was seen only a few times. For a library built for alpha chains, this beta chain is a stray read; little rests on its size. V usage is TRBV6-5 and J usage is TRBJ1-5; D may be TRBD1 (5 bases). The ends were cut back, 5 bases at V and 9 bases at J, with 11 bases in the middle. CDR1 and CDR2 from the germline V gene are MNHEY and SVGAGI. This CDR3 region has 12 residues. CDR3 in amino acids: CASSNAGGPQHF. CDR3 in DNA: TGTGCCAGCAGTAACGCGGGGGGGCCCCAGCATTTT.

This clonotype was detected many times. Since the library was made to target alpha chains, this beta chain is a stray read and its abundance is not meaningful. The chain carries TRBV20-1 and TRBJ2-2, with TRBD1 matching 8 bases. This CDR3 is built from 16 residues. V shed 4 bases, J shed 3 bases, and the junction held 10 bases outside the gene matches. Germline lookup yields CDR1 DFQATT and CDR2 SNEGSKA (reference sequence). The CDR3 region is CSATSQGVWDTGELFF. The CDR3 DNA reads TGCAGTGCTACATCACAGGGGGTTTGGGACACCGGGGAGCTGTTTTTT.

By its share, this clonotype is medium-sized. In a library made to pick up alpha chains, this beta chain is a stray read with a size that means little. This chain joins TRBV11-2 and TRBJ1-4, with 8 bases identical to TRBD1. The CDR3 is 13 amino acids. The ends lost 4 bases at V and 7 bases at J; junction bases unmatched: 2. Germline V gene sequence: CDR1 SGHAT, CDR2 FQNNGV. The CDR3 is CASSWGQAEKLFF. Written as DNA, the CDR3 is TGTGCCAGCAGCTGGGGACAGGCTGAAAAACTGTTTTTT.

This clonotype was counted many times. Because this beta chain is a stray read in a library intended to capture alpha chains, its abundance should not be given much weight. This chain joins TRBV3-1 and TRBJ2-5, with D possibly being TRBD2 (5 bases). The germline V gene encodes CDR1 LGHDT and CDR2 YNNKEL (reference sequence). V gave up 4 bases and J gave up 1 base, with 13 bases separating them. The CDR3 contains 15 residues. CDR3 sequence reads: CASSPRGEVQETQYF. The CDR3 DNA sequence: TGTGCCAGCAGCCCCCGGGGAGAGGTCCAAGAGACCCAGTACTTC.

This clonotype showed up many times. Being off target in a library aimed at alpha chains, this beta chain has a size of little meaning. The chain has TRBV10-2 and TRBJ1-6; D is undetermined. The CDR3 contains 16 residues. The germline V and J ends were trimmed by 2 bases and 7 bases, with 15 bases remaining between them. Germline V gene sequence: CDR1 WSHSY, CDR2 SAAADI. CDR3 DNA: TGCGCCAGCAGTGAGACACGTAGCCCAGCCAATTCACCCCTCCACTTT. Residues: CASSETRSPANSPLHF.

In its sample, this clonotype ranks as medium-sized (0.01 to 0.1%). This beta chain represents an off-target read in a library built for alpha chains; its size is of limited meaning. The chain links TRBV9 to TRBJ1-1; no clear D. Germline V lookup: CDR1 SGDLS, CDR2 YYNGEE. The V end was cut by 0 bases, the J end by 1 base, with 4 bases between. The CDR3 runs 13 residues. CDR3 nucleotides: TGTGCCAGCAGCGTAGCGGCGAACACTGAAGCTTTCTTT. It encodes CASSVAANTEAFF.

Ten or more counts support this clonotype. This beta chain slipped into a library made for alpha chains as a stray read, so its size is not meaningful. The chain combines TRBV5-4 with TRBJ2-3; the D is unclear. Trimming cost V 2 bases and J 0 bases, with 1 base left between them. The CDR3 is 12 amino acids. Germline-derived CDR1 and CDR2 are SGHNT and YYREEE (reference sequence). The DNA of the CDR3 is TGTGCCAGCAGCTTTAGCACAGATACGCAGTATTTT. Translating gives CASSFSTDTQYF.

Many counts were recorded for this clonotype. The size of this beta chain means little, since it is a stray read in a library made for alpha chains. CDR3 DNA: TGCGCCAGCAGCTTGGAAATCGGGACAGGGCAAGAGACCCAGTACTTC. It specifies CASSLEIGTGQETQYF. The J gene is TRBJ2-5, the V gene TRBV5-1; TRBD1 agrees at 9 bases. Germline V gene lookup returns CDR1 SGHRS and CDR2 YFSETQ. The ends lost 0 bases at V and 2 bases at J; junction bases unmatched: 5. The CDR3 runs 16 residues.

This clonotype was seen many times. This beta chain represents an off-target read in a library built for alpha chains; its size is of limited meaning. V usage is TRBV7-2 and J usage is TRBJ2-1; perhaps TRBD2 as D (5 bases). From germline, CDR1 is SGHTA and CDR2 FQGNSA. The CDR3 contains 14 residues. Trimming removed 2 bases from V and 10 bases from J, with 15 bases in between. CDR3 DNA: TGTGCCAGCAGCTTACCTTCGGGGTCCCGGGAGCAGTTCTTC. Translation gives CASSLPSGSREQFF.

Comments on this clonotype: The size of this beta chain means little, since it is a stray read in a library made for alpha chains. The chain joins TRBV7-9 to TRBJ2-7; TRBD1 matches 9 bases. CDR1 is SEHNR, CDR2 FQNEAQ, per germline (reference sequence). This CDR3 spans 15 amino acids. The V segment lost 4 bases and the J segment 0 bases; nucleotides outside the gene matches: 4. CDR3 amino acids: CASSSRTGVSYEQYF. In nucleotides, the CDR3 is TGTGCCAGCAGCTCCAGGACAGGGGTCTCCTACGAGCAGTACTTC.

By frequency in the sample, this clonotype is medium-sized. A library prepared for alpha chains yielded this beta chain as an off-target read; its size is of little meaning. This CDR3 reads CASSGTGTGKLTGELFF. In nucleotides, the CDR3 is TGTGCCAGCAGTGGAACCGGGACAGGGAAGTTAACCGGGGAGCTGTTTTTT. The rearrangement uses TRBV28 and TRBJ2-2; TRBD1 matches at 9 bases. The ends lost 5 bases at V and 5 bases at J; junction bases unmatched: 12. Per the germline V gene, CDR1 is MDHEN and CDR2 is SYDVKM. The CDR3 sequence is 17 residues long.

This clonotype came up many times. Since the library was made to target alpha chains, this beta chain is a stray read and its abundance is not meaningful. The rearrangement joins TRBV20-1 to TRBJ1-6; D gene uncertain. V was pared by 1 base and J by 6 bases, with 7 bases between. The CDR3 is 13 residues long. Germline-derived CDR1 and CDR2 are DFQATT and SNEGSKA (reference sequence). The CDR3 protein is CSARGQPNSPLHF. The CDR3 DNA reads as TGCAGTGCTAGAGGACAACCTAATTCACCCCTCCACTTT.

This clonotype was counted ten times or more. For a library built for alpha chains, this beta chain is a stray read; little rests on its size. J is TRBJ2-2 and V is TRBV2; D is possibly TRBD1 (6 bases). The ends were cut back, 2 bases at V and 4 bases at J, with 17 bases in the middle. This CDR3 comprises 17 residues. Germline-derived CDR1 and CDR2 are SNHLY and FYNNEI. The CDR3 sequence is CASSEYGRGVFTGELFF. As DNA, the CDR3 is TGTGCCAGCAGTGAATACGGCAGGGGTGTTTTCACCGGGGAGCTGTTTTTT.